The present T cell receptor beta chain was sequenced within a study of shared clonotypes between healthy human individuals. The germline V gene has CDR1 SGHVS and CDR2 FNYEAQ. V lost 4 bases and J lost 4; bases outside the gene matches: 4. The CDR3 is 14 residues long. Measured with immunoSEQ multiplex PCR; TCRdb has only the in-frame clones, and not every one. The table includes some 320,000 clones, around nine tenths detected once. The source is a man younger than 35 in good health. The rearrangement joins TRBV7-6 to TRBJ1-1; 9 bases match TRBD1. The sequencing input was memory CD8+ T cells sorted from blood. Subset specified: CD45RO+ cells pooled with CCR7-negative TemRA cells. CDR3 sequence (DNA): TGTGCCAGCAGCTACAGGGGGCTTACCACTGAAGCTTTCTTT. It codes for CASSYRGLTTEAFF.